This TCR beta chain originates from a study of a mutant IDH1 vaccine in newly diagnosed glioma. The overall study: Vaccination followed radiotherapy alone by 4-6 weeks, or accompanied temozolomide cycles. Study-level results: Shifts in the top peripheral T cell clonotypes seemed unrelated to pseudoprogression. Evidence of vaccine-induced immune responses was documented in 80% to 95% of patients.

Of note for this clone: Its antigen is unidentified.

TCRdb's table, derived via immunoSEQ multiplex PCR, lists solely in-frame clones and lacks some. The sample has around 130,000 clones, just under 80% seen once. The CDR3 consists of 16 residues. In germline, CDR1 is SEHNR, CDR2 FQNEAQ (reference sequence). The V gene end was trimmed by 0 bases and the J gene end by 2 bases; junction bases not matched to a gene: 3. The sample's time point: week 11, during vaccination. Doses consisted of 300 ug of mutant IDH1 20-mer peptide each, paired with topical imiquimod. The chain couples TRBV7-9 to TRBJ2-3; 9 bases map to TRBD1. This specimen was PBMCs, taken from a glioma patient whose treatment included an IDH1 peptide vaccine. This clonotype originated in a man aged 40-50 years with glioma. CDR3 sequence: CASSLATGGPTDTQYF. The DNA of the CDR3 is TGTGCCAGCAGCTTAGCGACAGGGGGGCCCACAGATACGCAGTATTTT.